A selection of T cell receptor beta chains follows, all from one sample in a study of spatial heterogeneity in lung cancer. MiXCR, applied by TCRdb to the 5' RACE reads, yields one record per CDR3 protein. The sample consists of about 33,000 distinct CDR3 sequences, 8.5% to 12% of them appearing once. The sequencing used PBMCs, collected at follow-up. Receptor source: a female donor with early-stage non-small cell lung cancer. Both conserved end residues are part of each CDR3. The D gene is left open where the match is weak. Clone size, where shown, is once, few, many, or a class for clones that have expanded.

CDR3 | DNA | J | length | D | V | size
CASSFVAGAHTGELFF | TGTGCCAGCAGCTTCGTAGCGGGGGCCCACACCGGGGAGCTGTTTTTT | TRBJ2-2 | 16 | TRBD2 | TRBV11-2 | .
CASSYSSQSTQETQYF | TGTGCCAGCAGTTACTCGAGTCAGTCTACTCAAGAGACCCAGTACTTC | TRBJ2-5 | 16 | . | TRBV6-5 | many
CSATPGNTEAFF | TGCAGTGCCACTCCCGGGAACACTGAAGCTTTCTTT | TRBJ1-1 | 12 | . | TRBV20-1 | many
CASSPVGGGTDTQYF | TGCGCCAGCAGCCCGGTCGGGGGCGGCACAGATACGCAGTATTTT | TRBJ2-3 | 15 | . | TRBV5-1 | .
CASSQDRSGGLNTGELFF | TGTGCCAGCAGCCAAGATAGGAGCGGGGGGTTGAACACCGGGGAGCTGTTTTTT | TRBJ2-2 | 18 | TRBD2 | TRBV4-2 | few
CASRQGAPPYEQYF | TGTGCCAGCAGGCAGGGAGCTCCACCCTACGAGCAGTACTTC | TRBJ2-7 | 14 | . | TRBV9 | .
CASSWDRTSDQPQHF | TGTGCCAGCAGTTGGGACAGAACCTCGGATCAGCCCCAGCATTTT | TRBJ1-5 | 15 | TRBD1 | TRBV6-6 | many
CASSQEGYVEETQYF | TGTGCCAGCAGCCAAGAGGGTTACGTGGAAGAGACCCAGTACTTC | TRBJ2-5 | 15 | . | TRBV14 | few
CASGLSNYGYTF | TGTGCTAGTGGTTTGTCTAACTATGGCTACACCTTC | TRBJ1-2 | 12 | . | TRBV12-5 | few
CASSLSENYGYTF | TGTGCCAGCAGCTTATCAGAGAACTATGGCTACACCTTC | TRBJ1-2 | 13 | . | TRBV7-9 | .